The rows below give T cell receptor beta chains drawn from one sample of a study of cytomegalovirus exposure and HLA in healthy donors. Sequencing used immunoSEQ multiplex PCR; TCRdb keeps in-frame clones, though not all of them. Of 150,000 to 200,000 clones listed, roughly 80% were seen once; the top ten hold 1.9%. Sequencing was done on a sample of PBMCs. These receptors were obtained from a human donor in good health. Both conserved end residues are part of each CDR3. A D gene is named only where the DNA matches it firmly. Where a row states a size, it is once, few, many or the class of an expanded clone; other rows omit it.

size: .
D: .
V: TRBV19
J: TRBJ1-2
CDR3: CASSIRRYSGYGYTF
DNA: TGTGCCAGTAGTATAAGGAGATACTCGGGCTATGGCTACACCTTC

size: .
D: .
V: TRBV6-6
J: TRBJ1-2
CDR3: CASSYTGAGYTF
DNA: TGTGCCAGCAGTTACACTGGGGCTGGCTACACCTTC

size: .
D: TRBD2
V: TRBV27
J: TRBJ2-1
CDR3: CASRLAGGYNEQFF
DNA: TGTGCCAGCAGACTAGCGGGGGGTTACAATGAGCAGTTCTTC

size: .
D: .
V: TRBV7-9
J: TRBJ1-5
CDR3: CSSSFPREGPTEPQHF
DNA: TGTTCCAGCAGCTTCCCACGGGAAGGGCCCACGGAGCCCCAGCATTTT

size: .
D: TRBD1
V: TRBV6-1
J: TRBJ1-2
CDR3: CASNPGTGGRGYTF
DNA: TGTGCCAGCAATCCCGGGACAGGGGGTAGGGGCTACACCTTC

size: .
D: TRBD1
V: TRBV28
J: TRBJ1-5
CDR3: CASSRPGTDNQPQHF
DNA: TGTGCCAGCAGCCGCCCGGGGACAGACAATCAGCCCCAGCATTTT

size: .
D: .
V: TRBV7-8
J: TRBJ1-1
CDR3: CASSRDAEGGTEAFF
DNA: TGTGCCAGCAGCCGCGACGCGGAGGGTGGAACTGAAGCTTTCTTT

size: few
D: TRBD1
V: TRBV27
J: TRBJ1-1
CDR3: CASSYQGANTEAFF
DNA: TGTGCCAGCAGTTACCAGGGGGCGAACACTGAAGCTTTCTTT

size: .
D: .
V: TRBV5-6
J: TRBJ2-5
CDR3: CASSLLGGETQYF
DNA: TGTGCCAGCAGCTTGTTGGGGGGAGAGACCCAGTACTTC

size: .
D: .
V: TRBV27
J: TRBJ1-2
CDR3: CASSLGIGVAYGYTF
DNA: TGTGCCAGCAGTTTAGGTATAGGGGTGGCCTATGGCTACACCTTC

size: .
D: TRBD2
V: TRBV11-3
J: TRBJ2-5
CDR3: CASSPGASGGQETQYF
DNA: TGTGCCAGCAGCCCTGGGGCAAGCGGGGGCCAAGAGACCCAGTACTTC

size: .
D: TRBD1
V: TRBV7-9
J: TRBJ1-5
CDR3: CASSDTDRDGGQPQHF
DNA: TGTGCCAGCAGCGATACGGACAGGGATGGTGGGCAGCCCCAGCATTTT

size: .
D: .
V: TRBV15
J: TRBJ2-1
CDR3: CATSRSSMNEQFF
DNA: TGTGCCACCAGCAGATCTAGCATGAATGAGCAGTTCTTC

size: .
D: .
V: TRBV5-1
J: TRBJ2-3
CDR3: CASSLAADTQYF
DNA: TGCGCCAGCAGCTTGGCCGCAGATACGCAGTATTTT

size: .
D: TRBD1
V: TRBV2
J: TRBJ1-1
CDR3: CASSDRGYTEAFF
DNA: TGTGCCAGCAGTGACAGGGGGTACACTGAAGCTTTCTTT

size: .
D: .
V: TRBV20-1
J: TRBJ2-5
CDR3: CSARQGETQYF
DNA: TGCAGTGCTAGGCAGGGGGAGACCCAGTACTTC

size: .
D: .
V: TRBV6-1
J: TRBJ2-5
CDR3: CASSQVRQETQYF
DNA: TGTGCCAGCAGTCAGGTTAGGCAAGAGACCCAGTACTTC

size: few
D: TRBD1
V: TRBV25-1
J: TRBJ1-4
CDR3: CASSRGAKLFF
DNA: TGTGCCAGCAGCAGGGGGGCAAAACTGTTTTTT

size: .
D: .
V: TRBV7-7
J: TRBJ2-2
CDR3: CASSSGPGSTGELFF
DNA: TGTGCCAGCAGCTCCGGCCCGGGGAGCACCGGGGAGCTGTTTTTT

size: .
D: TRBD2
V: TRBV25-1
J: TRBJ2-3
CDR3: CASSGVRGGATDTQYF
DNA: TGTGCCAGCAGTGGCGTCCGGGGGGGGGCGACAGATACGCAGTATTTT

size: .
D: TRBD1
V: TRBV4-3
J: TRBJ2-1
CDR3: CASSPYRDRLWNEQFF
DNA: TGCGCCAGCAGCCCCTACCGGGACAGGTTATGGAATGAGCAGTTCTTC

size: .
D: .
V: TRBV5-1
J: TRBJ2-7
CDR3: CASSFDRLSEYF
DNA: TGCGCCAGCAGCTTTGACAGGCTTTCAGAGTACTTC

size: .
D: TRBD1
V: TRBV6-1
J: TRBJ1-2
CDR3: CASSGGQGRRGYTF
DNA: TGTGCCAGCAGTGGGGGACAGGGAAGGAGAGGCTACACCTTC

size: .
D: .
V: TRBV6-6
J: TRBJ1-2
CDR3: CASRPTTPNYGYTF
DNA: TGTGCCAGCAGACCGACGACACCTAACTATGGCTACACCTTC

size: .
D: .
V: TRBV21-1
J: TRBJ1-5
CDR3: CASSVRQGGNQPQHF
DNA: TGTGCCAGCAGCGTACGACAGGGTGGTAATCAGCCCCAGCATTTT

size: .
D: TRBD2
V: TRBV9
J: TRBJ2-3
CDR3: CASSGGLTSGGSMGTDTQYF
DNA: TGTGCCAGCAGCGGGGGATTGACTAGCGGGGGGTCGATGGGCACAGATACGCAGTATTTT

size: .
D: .
V: TRBV20-1
J: TRBJ2-3
CDR3: CSVRGADTQYF
DNA: TGCAGTGTCAGAGGTGCAGATACGCAGTATTTT

size: .
D: .
V: TRBV27
J: TRBJ2-2
CDR3: CASRRGSITGELFF
DNA: TGTGCCAGCAGGCGCGGGTCTATCACCGGGGAGCTGTTTTTT

size: .
D: TRBD1
V: TRBV5-4
J: TRBJ2-7
CDR3: CASSWNRGVVVSGEQYF
DNA: TGTGCCAGCAGCTGGAACAGGGGTGTGGTAGTTTCGGGCGAGCAGTACTTC

size: few
D: TRBD1
V: TRBV7-2
J: TRBJ1-6
CDR3: CASSGAGGQNSPLHF
DNA: TGTGCCAGCAGCGGAGCAGGGGGTCAAAATTCACCCCTCCACTTT

size: few
D: TRBD1
V: TRBV5-6
J: TRBJ1-2
CDR3: CASRTIGTGVFYGYTF
DNA: TGTGCCAGCAGGACCATTGGGACAGGGGTTTTCTATGGCTACACCTTC

size: once
D: .
V: TRBV7-2
J: TRBJ2-3
CDR3: CASSSNYPPTGAGTDTQYF
DNA: TGTGCCAGCAGCTCCAACTACCCCCCCACAGGGGCGGGGACAGATACGCAGTATTTT

size: .
D: TRBD1
V: TRBV7-9
J: TRBJ2-7
CDR3: CASSFQGQNYEQYF
DNA: TGTGCCAGCAGCTTCCAGGGACAGAACTACGAGCAGTACTTC

size: .
D: .
V: TRBV4-1
J: TRBJ1-2
CDR3: CASSQDPHYGYTF
DNA: TGCGCCAGCAGCCAAGACCCCCATTATGGCTACACCTTC

size: .
D: TRBD2
V: TRBV7-9
J: TRBJ2-3
CDR3: CASSYRLAGSTDTQYF
DNA: TGTGCCAGCAGCTACCGACTAGCGGGGAGCACAGATACGCAGTATTTT

size: few
D: .
V: TRBV27
J: TRBJ2-7
CDR3: CASRAGQTSYEQYF
DNA: TGTGCCAGCAGGGCAGGGCAAACTTCCTACGAGCAGTACTTC

size: .
D: .
V: TRBV5-1
J: TRBJ2-7
CDR3: CASSSRTASYEQYF
DNA: TGCGCCAGCAGCTCGCGGACAGCCTCCTACGAGCAGTACTTC

size: once
D: TRBD1
V: TRBV6-6
J: TRBJ1-5
CDR3: CASSWDRNQPQHF
DNA: TGTGCCAGCAGTTGGGACAGAAATCAGCCCCAGCATTTT

size: few
D: .
V: TRBV7-2
J: TRBJ1-1
CDR3: CASSLTRTAMNTEAFF
DNA: TGTGCCAGCAGCTTAACAAGGACAGCTATGAACACTGAAGCTTTCTTT

size: few
D: .
V: TRBV28
J: TRBJ2-3
CDR3: CASTPTLVASTDTQYF
DNA: TGTGCCAGCACCCCCACCCTAGTGGCGAGCACAGATACGCAGTATTTT

size: .
D: .
V: TRBV6-5
J: TRBJ2-1
CDR3: CASSQRYNEQFF
DNA: TGTGCCAGCAGCCAGCGGTACAATGAGCAGTTCTTC